The subject of this entry is one T cell receptor beta chain. Its cognate antigen is unknown. This record belongs to a study of graft-versus-host responses after intestinal transplantation. Study details: Multivisceral, liver-intestinal, or isolated intestinal grafts were transplanted into recipients. Every one of the recipients received anti-thymocyte globulin induction and afterwards took tacrolimus and steroids for 3 to 4 years.

Using immunoSEQ multiplex PCR, the repertoire was profiled, and TCRdb retains in-frame clones only, with some absent. The repertoire includes approximately 90,000 clones, about 91% of them detected once, and 7.6% sits in the top ten. General study points: Patients with graft-donor T cell macrochimerism had high graft-versus-host to host-versus-graft clonal ratios in allografts. GvH clones occurred in recipient marrow; some first appeared in ileum or blood.

The receptor comes from a human donor who was the organ donor for an intestinal transplant. The material sequenced was unstimulated CD8+ T cells sorted from spleen or lymph node cells, taken before transplant.

This CDR3 reads CASSSTGVHGDPYEQYF. The CDR3 DNA follows: TGTGCCAGCAGCTCTACAGGTGTACATGGCGATCCCTACGAGCAGTACTTC. The rearrangement uses TRBV5-4 and TRBJ2-7, with a weak D call TRBD1 (5 bases). CDR1 and CDR2 (germline): SGHNT, YYREEE (reference sequence). The V end lost 3 bases, the J end lost 2 bases, and 21 bases lay between the germline ends. The CDR3 covers 17 residues.